This T cell receptor (beta chain) was sequenced for a study of cytomegalovirus exposure and HLA in healthy donors. Notes on the study in general: Cytomegalovirus status was reportedly diagnosed by the classifier with high sensitivity and specificity. Later work showed greater clonal expansion in HLA-associated TCR beta chains than in equally common others.

Germline V gene data show CDR1 as SGDLS and CDR2 as YYNGEE. With 3 bases clipped from V and 10 bases from J, the junction kept 4 bases outside the gene matches. The length of the CDR3 is 12 residues. At collection, donors were nominally healthy, but unrecorded immune exposures were probable. With regard to this clone: Its antigen is currently unknown.

Primers: 60 Vbeta forward and 13 Jbeta reverse. The method was immunoSEQ multiplex PCR; TCRdb's version includes in-frame clones alone and lacks a portion of them. The sample shows 150,000 to 200,000 clones, roughly four fifths of them seen only once. V is TRBV9 and J is TRBJ2-1, with 7 nucleotides matching TRBD2. Sequenced: PBMCs. This clonotype originated in a woman aged 40 to 49 in good health and CMV-seronegative. The CDR3 spells CASSGLLAEQFF. DNA for the CDR3: TGTGCCAGCAGCGGATTACTAGCGGAGCAGTTCTTC. Complete variable domain (other parts from reference TRBV9 and TRBJ2-1): DSGVTQTPKHLITATGQRVTLRCSPRSGDLSVYWYQQSLDQGLQFLIQYYNGEERAKGNILERFSAQQFPDLHSELNLSSLELGDSALYFCASSGLLAEQFFGPGTRLTVL.